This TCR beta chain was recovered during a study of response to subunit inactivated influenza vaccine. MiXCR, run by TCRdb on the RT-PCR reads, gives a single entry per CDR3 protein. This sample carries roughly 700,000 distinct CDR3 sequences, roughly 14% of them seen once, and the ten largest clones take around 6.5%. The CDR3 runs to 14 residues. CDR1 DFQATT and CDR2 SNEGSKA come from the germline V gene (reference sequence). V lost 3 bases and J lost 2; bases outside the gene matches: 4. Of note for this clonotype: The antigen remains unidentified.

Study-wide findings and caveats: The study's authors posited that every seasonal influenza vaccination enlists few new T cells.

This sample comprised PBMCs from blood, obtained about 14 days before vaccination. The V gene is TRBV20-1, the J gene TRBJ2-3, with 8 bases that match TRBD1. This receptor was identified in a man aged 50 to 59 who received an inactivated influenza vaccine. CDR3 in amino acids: CSASWDRTTDTQYF. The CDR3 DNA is TGCAGTGCTAGTTGGGACAGGACCACAGATACGCAGTATTTT.